A single sample gave rise to the 13 T cell receptor beta chains below, sequenced in a study of Ad26.COV2.S vaccination and SARS-CoV-2 variants. Using immunoSEQ multiplex PCR, the repertoire was profiled, and TCRdb retains in-frame clones only, with some absent. The sample has roughly 420,000 clones, around 89% seen once. Treatment of the sample: about 20 received Ad26.COV2.S at low or high dose, single or two shots; 5 received placebo; per-sample allocation not given. Sample collection was performed on day 63 after the first vaccine or placebo injection. The sample in question was peripheral blood, obtained in a trial of Ad26.COV2.S vaccine versus placebo. The receptors shown here come from a person aged 18 to 59 who received the Ad26.COV2.S COVID-19 vaccine or a placebo.

The sample holds a few counts of this clone. The chain is built from TRBV28 and TRBJ2-6; no firm D call. CDR1 is MDHEN, CDR2 SYDVKM, per germline. This CDR3 is 13 amino acids long. Trimming shortened V by 3 bases and J by 5 bases, and 5 bases separated the two germline ends. The CDR3 region is CASSFRRANVLTF. The DNA of the CDR3 is TGTGCCAGCAGTTTTAGGCGGGCCAACGTCCTGACTTTC. Full variable domain (rest looked up from reference TRBV28 and TRBJ2-6): DVKVTQSSRYLVKRTGEKVFLECVQDMDHENMFWYRQDPGLGLRLIYFSYDVKMKEKGDIPEGYSVSREKKERFSLILESASTNQTSMYLCASSFRRANVLTFGAGSRLTVL.

This sequence joins TRBV30 and TRBJ2-5, with D perhaps TRBD1 or TRBD2 (6 bases each). The germline gives CDR1 GTSNPN, CDR2 SVGIG (reference sequence). CDR3 size: 14 residues. Trimming took 0 bases from V and 2 from J, leaving 10 bases between them. CDR3: CAWSVGGPQETQYF. The CDR3 nucleotides are TGTGCCTGGAGTGTAGGGGGGCCTCAAGAGACCCAGTACTTC.

The chain carries TRBV28 and TRBJ1-5; possibly TRBD1 for D (6 bases). The CDR3 is 18 residues long. Trimming took off 6 bases at V and 0 bases at J, with 21 bases between the two ends. Germline assignment: CDR1 MDHEN and CDR2 SYDVKM. The CDR3 spells CASSPGGGPNYSNQPQHF. The CDR3, as DNA: TGTGCCAGCAGCCCTGGGGGGGGCCCTAACTATAGCAATCAGCCCCAGCATTTT.

The chain combines TRBV19 with TRBJ1-5; 7 bases agree with TRBD1. Germline V CDR1 and CDR2: LNHDA, SQIVND (reference sequence). Losses at the gene ends were 5 bases for V and 3 bases for J; bases not matched to a gene: 7. The CDR3 has 15 residues. CDR3 sequence: CASSPRTGDNQPQHF. The CDR3, as DNA: TGTGCCAGTAGTCCCCGGACAGGTGACAATCAGCCCCAGCATTTT.

In its sample, this clone was seen a few times. Different DNA sequences within this sample yield the same CDR3. The chain employs TRBV6-5 and TRBJ2-7; 8 nucleotides agree with TRBD1. The germline gives CDR1 MNHEY, CDR2 SVGAGI. J was trimmed by 0 bases and V by 6 bases; bases with no gene match: 4. There are 14 residues in the CDR3. Written as DNA, the CDR3 is TGTGCCAGCAGCCCCGGGACAGGCTCCTACGAGCAGTACTTC. This encodes CASSPGTGSYEQYF.

The V call is TRBV2, the J call TRBJ2-2; D might be TRBD1 (6 bases). Trimming pared 6 bases from V and 0 bases from J, leaving 8 bases between. This CDR3 is built from 14 residues. Germline CDR1 SNHLY, CDR2 FYNNEI. DNA of the CDR3: TGTGCCAGCAGGGGGACACCGAACACCGGGGAGCTGTTTTTT. It specifies CASRGTPNTGELFF.

The J gene is TRBJ1-1, the V gene TRBV6-5; TRBD1 might be the D (6 bases). The CDR3 length is 13 residues. CDR1 and CDR2 from the germline V gene are MNHEY and SVGAGI. Trimming left V 5 bases short and J 0 bases short, with 7 bases between. The CDR3 loop is CASSQGMNTEAFF. The CDR3 DNA reads TGTGCCAGCAGTCAGGGGATGAACACTGAAGCTTTCTTT.

The chain joins TRBV13 to TRBJ2-6; D remains unclear. CDR3 length equals 15 residues. The germline V gene encodes CDR1 PRHDT and CDR2 FYEKMQ (reference sequence). V lost 5 bases to trimming and J lost 4 bases, with 12 bases between them. In DNA form, the CDR3 reads TGTGCCAGCAGCCTCTCCCAACAAGGGGCCAACGTCCTGACTTTC. Its translation is CASSLSQQGANVLTF.

Only one count was recorded for this clone. The rearrangement links TRBV27 to TRBJ1-5; D not resolved. Germline V gene sequence: CDR1 MNHEY, CDR2 SMNVEV (reference sequence). V lost 0 bases and J lost 6, with 9 bases in between. CDR3 length: 14 amino acids. CDR3 nucleotides: TGTGCCAGCAGTTTATCTGGGGTAGGTCAGCCCCAGCATTTT. Translation: CASSLSGVGQPQHF.

The chain carries TRBV19 and TRBJ1-5; the D is unclear. Trimming took off 1 base at V and 16 bases at J, with 11 bases between the two ends. The CDR3 is 11 residues long. The V gene's germline CDR1 is LNHDA and CDR2 SQIVND (reference sequence). CDR3 residues: CASSIGQSEHF. The CDR3 nucleotides read TGTGCCAGTAGTATAGGACAATCTGAACATTTT.

The chain combines TRBV3-1 (or the pseudogene TRBV3-2) with TRBJ1-2; a possible D gene is TRBD1 (6 bases). V was cut by 0 bases and J by 8 bases, with 10 bases left in between. This CDR3 has 13 amino acids. The germline V gene has CDR1 LGHDT and CDR2 YNNKEL (reference sequence). CDR3 loop: CASSQEDSYGYTF. Written as DNA, the CDR3 is TGTGCCAGCAGCCAAGAGGACAGCTACGGCTACACCTTC.

CDR3 DNA: TGTGCCAGCAGTTTCGGGCAAGCGGGCACTGAAGCTTTCTTT. This codes for CASSFGQAGTEAFF. The J gene is TRBJ1-1, the V gene TRBV27; D remains ambiguous. The CDR3 has 14 amino acids. Germline V lookup: CDR1 MNHEY, CDR2 SMNVEV (reference sequence). V shed 3 bases and J shed 4 bases, with 12 bases lying between them.

V is TRBV2 and J is TRBJ2-5; D is ambiguous. Germline-derived CDR1 and CDR2 are SNHLY and FYNNEI. The CDR3 sequence is 13 residues long. With 6 bases removed from V and 3 bases from J, the gap between germline ends came to 11 bases. CDR3 loop: CASSLGREETQYF. The CDR3 DNA sequence: TGTGCCAGCAGCCTCGGACGAGAAGAGACCCAGTACTTC.